This TCR beta chain was documented in a study of CD8 T cells in ankylosing spondylitis. Findings and limits, study-wide: Disease-associated clones were reportedly significantly overrepresented in matched ankylosing spondylitis synovial fluid. Ankylosing spondylitis blood appeared to be characterized by a TCR beta motif of eight or nine highly homologous variants.

The V gene lost 0 bases and the J gene lost 6 bases, with 14 bases spanning the gap. Germline lookup yields CDR1 MNHEY and CDR2 SVGAGI. The CDR3 totals 15 residues. This clonotype turned up a few times. Its specificity is unknown. Each CDR3 protein gets one entry after TCRdb re-called the 5' RACE reads with MiXCR. The sample lists around 770,000 distinct CDR3 sequences, around 17% occurring once. The origin of this receptor is a male donor with ankylosing spondylitis. V is TRBV6-5 and J is TRBJ1-1, with a tentative D call TRBD1 (6 bases). Source material: blood, either unsorted or a sorted T cell fraction (not recorded which). CDR3 amino acids: CASSYSLARGSEAFF. Here the CDR3 DNA reads TGTGCCAGCAGTTACTCTTTAGCCAGGGGATCTGAAGCTTTCTTT.